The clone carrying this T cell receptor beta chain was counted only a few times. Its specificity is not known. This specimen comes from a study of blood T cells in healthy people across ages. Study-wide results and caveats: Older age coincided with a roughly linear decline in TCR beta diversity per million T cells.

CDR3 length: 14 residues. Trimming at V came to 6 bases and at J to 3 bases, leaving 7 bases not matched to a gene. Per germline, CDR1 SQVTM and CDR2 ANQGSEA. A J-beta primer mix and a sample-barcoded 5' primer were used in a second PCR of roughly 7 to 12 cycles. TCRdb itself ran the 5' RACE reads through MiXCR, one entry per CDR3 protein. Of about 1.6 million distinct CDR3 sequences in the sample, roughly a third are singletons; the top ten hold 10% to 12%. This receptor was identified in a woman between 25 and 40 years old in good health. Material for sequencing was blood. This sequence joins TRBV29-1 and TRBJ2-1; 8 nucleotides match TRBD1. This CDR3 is CSVAQGANYNEQFF. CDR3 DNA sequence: TGCAGCGTCGCGCAGGGGGCAAACTACAATGAGCAGTTCTTC.